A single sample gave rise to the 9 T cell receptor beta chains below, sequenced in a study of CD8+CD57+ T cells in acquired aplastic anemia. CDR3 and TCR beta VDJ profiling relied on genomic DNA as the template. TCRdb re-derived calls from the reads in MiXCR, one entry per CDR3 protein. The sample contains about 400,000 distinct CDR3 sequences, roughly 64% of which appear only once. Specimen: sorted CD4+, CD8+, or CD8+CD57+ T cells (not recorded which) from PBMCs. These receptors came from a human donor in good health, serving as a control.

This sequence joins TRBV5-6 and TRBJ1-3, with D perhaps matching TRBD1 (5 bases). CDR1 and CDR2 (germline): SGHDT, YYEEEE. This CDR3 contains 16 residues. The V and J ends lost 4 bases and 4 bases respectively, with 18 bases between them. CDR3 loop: CASSRERGASGNTIYF. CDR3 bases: TGTGCCAGCAGCCGGGAGAGGGGCGCGTCGGGAAACACCATATATTTT. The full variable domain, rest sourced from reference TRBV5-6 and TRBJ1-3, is DAGVTQSPTHLIKTRGQQVTLRCSPKSGHDTVSWYQQALGQGPQFIFQYYEEEERQRGNFPDRFSGHQFPNYSSELNVNALLLGDSALYLCASSRERGASGNTIYFGEGSWLTVV.

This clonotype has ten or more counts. The CDR3 bases are TGTGCCAGCTCACAAGAGCTGAACACCGGGGAGCTGTTTTTT. Translating gives CASSQELNTGELFF. The rearrangement links TRBV18 to TRBJ2-2; D not resolved. CDR3 length equals 14 residues. Deletions cut 4 bases from V and 1 base from J, with 7 bases between. CDR1 KGHSH and CDR2 LQKENI come from the germline V gene.

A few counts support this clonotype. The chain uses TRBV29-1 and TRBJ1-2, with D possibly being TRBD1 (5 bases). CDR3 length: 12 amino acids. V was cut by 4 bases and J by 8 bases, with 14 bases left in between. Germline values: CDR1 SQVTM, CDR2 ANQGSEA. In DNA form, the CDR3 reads TGCAGCGTTGGTGTGAGGGACGTCGGCTACACCTTC. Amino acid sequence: CSVGVRDVGYTF.

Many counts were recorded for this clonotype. The CDR3, as DNA: TGCGCCAGCAGTGCCCTCGGTGGGGGCGCCAGCGTTTCAGGTGAAGCTTTCTTT. Protein: CASSALGGGASVSGEAFF. The chain combines TRBV10-2 with TRBJ1-1, with TRBD1 as a possible D gene (6 bases). Germline loops: CDR1 WSHSY, CDR2 SAAADI. V lost 4 bases to trimming and J lost 7 bases, with 28 bases between them. The CDR3 runs to 18 residues.

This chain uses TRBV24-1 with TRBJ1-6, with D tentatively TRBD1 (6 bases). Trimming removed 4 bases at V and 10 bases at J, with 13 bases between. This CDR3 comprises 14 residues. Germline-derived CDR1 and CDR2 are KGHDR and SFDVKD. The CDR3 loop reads CATSDQGRGSPLHF. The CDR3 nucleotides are TGTGCCACCAGTGACCAGGGGAGAGGATCACCCCTCCACTTT.

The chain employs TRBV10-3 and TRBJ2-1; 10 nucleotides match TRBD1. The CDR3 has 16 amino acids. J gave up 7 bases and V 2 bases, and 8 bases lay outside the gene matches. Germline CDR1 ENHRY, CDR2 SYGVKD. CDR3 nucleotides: TGTGCCATCAGTGAGCCGAGACAGGGGGCAGGTAATGAGCAGTTCTTC. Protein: CAISEPRQGAGNEQFF.

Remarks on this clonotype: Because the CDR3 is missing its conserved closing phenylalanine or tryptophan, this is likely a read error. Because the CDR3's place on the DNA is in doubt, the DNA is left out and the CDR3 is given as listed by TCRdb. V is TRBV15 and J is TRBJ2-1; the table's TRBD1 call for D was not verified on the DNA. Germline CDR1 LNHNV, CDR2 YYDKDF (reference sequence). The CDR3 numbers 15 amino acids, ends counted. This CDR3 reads CATSRKGGAEGEQFG.

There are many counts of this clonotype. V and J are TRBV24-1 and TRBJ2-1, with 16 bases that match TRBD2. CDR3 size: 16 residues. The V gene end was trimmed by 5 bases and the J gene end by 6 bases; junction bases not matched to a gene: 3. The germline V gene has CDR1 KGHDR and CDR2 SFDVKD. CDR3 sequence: CATSVGTSGGGNEQFF. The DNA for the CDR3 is TGTGCCACCAGTGTAGGGACTAGCGGGGGGGGCAATGAGCAGTTCTTC.

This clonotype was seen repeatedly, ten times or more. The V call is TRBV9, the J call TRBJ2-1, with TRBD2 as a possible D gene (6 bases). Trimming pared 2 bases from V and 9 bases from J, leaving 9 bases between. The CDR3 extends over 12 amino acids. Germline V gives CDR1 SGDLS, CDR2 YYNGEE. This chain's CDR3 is CASSVEGGEQFF. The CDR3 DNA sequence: TGTGCCAGCAGCGTGGAGGGAGGTGAGCAGTTCTTC. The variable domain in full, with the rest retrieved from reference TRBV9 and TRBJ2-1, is DSGVTQTPKHLITATGQRVTLRCSPRSGDLSVYWYQQSLDQGLQFLIQYYNGEERAKGNILERFSAQQFPDLHSELNLSSLELGDSALYFCASSVEGGEQFFGPGTRLTVL.